This TCR beta chain was identified during a study of OX40 agonist ivuxolimab in advanced cancers. Study context: There were three patients with partial responses, one having hepatocellular carcinoma and two cutaneous melanoma.

Study results and caveats: It was also the case that some nonresponders had low normalized T-cell clonal expansion.

Sequencing used immunoSEQ multiplex PCR; TCRdb keeps in-frame clones, though not all of them. The profile shows around 63,000 clones, approximately 79% of them singletons. The CDR3 sequence is 15 residues long. After removal of 1 base from V and 2 bases from J, the junction contained 4 bases not matched to a gene. Per germline, CDR1 LGHNA and CDR2 YNFKEQ. Turning to this clone: What it recognizes is unknown.

V gene TRBV4-2 combines with J gene TRBJ2-5; 7 nucleotides match TRBD2. The clonotype originates from an adult with an advanced solid tumor such as melanoma, head and neck, liver or kidney cancer. The sample consisted of CD4+ or CD8+ T cells sorted from blood, taken in a trial of the OX40 agonist ivuxolimab. In DNA, the CDR3 is TGTGCCAGCAGCCAAGTGGTTAGCGGGCAAGAGACCCAGTACTTC. It translates to CASSQVVSGQETQYF.